This T cell receptor (beta chain) was identified during a study of cytomegalovirus exposure and HLA in healthy donors. Study-level information: The 90 to 150 validation repertoires used the same platform as the approximately 670 first-cohort repertoires, a later analysis reported. General study points: Specific recognition of CMV antigens was confirmed in vitro for a few chains (all CMV-associated). A list of around 150 TCR beta chains associated with cytomegalovirus was given.

Trimming removed 4 bases from V and 2 bases from J, with 12 bases in between. The CDR3 is 14 amino acids. The germline V gene encodes CDR1 SGHTS and CDR2 YDEGEE. Of note for this clone: Its antigen is not known.

Profiled with immunoSEQ multiplex PCR; TCRdb holds only in-frame clones, not every one. Of about 110,000 clones in the sample, 70% to 90% were seen once. The receptor was derived from a woman younger than 35 in good health and CMV-seronegative. The chain combines TRBV5-8 with TRBJ1-1; D not certain. The sample taken for sequencing was PBMCs. As DNA, the CDR3 is TGTGCCAGCAGCAGCTGGCGGGGTAACACTGAAGCTTTCTTT. Its translation: CASSSWRGNTEAFF.